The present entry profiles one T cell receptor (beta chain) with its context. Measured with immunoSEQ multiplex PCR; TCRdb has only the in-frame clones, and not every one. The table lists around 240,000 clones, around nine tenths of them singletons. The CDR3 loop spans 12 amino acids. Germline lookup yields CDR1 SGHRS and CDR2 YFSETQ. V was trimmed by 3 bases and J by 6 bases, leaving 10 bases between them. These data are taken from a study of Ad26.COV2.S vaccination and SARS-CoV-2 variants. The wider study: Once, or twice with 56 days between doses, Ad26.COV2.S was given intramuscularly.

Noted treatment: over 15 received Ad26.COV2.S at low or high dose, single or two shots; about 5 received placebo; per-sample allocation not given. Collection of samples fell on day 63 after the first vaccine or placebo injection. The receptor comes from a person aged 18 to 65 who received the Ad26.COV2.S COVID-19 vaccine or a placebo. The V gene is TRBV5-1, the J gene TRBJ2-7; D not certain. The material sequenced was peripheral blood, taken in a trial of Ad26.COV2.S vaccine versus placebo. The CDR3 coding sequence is TGCGCCAGCAGCTCCCCCCATCTCGAGCAGTACTTC. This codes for CASSSPHLEQYF.